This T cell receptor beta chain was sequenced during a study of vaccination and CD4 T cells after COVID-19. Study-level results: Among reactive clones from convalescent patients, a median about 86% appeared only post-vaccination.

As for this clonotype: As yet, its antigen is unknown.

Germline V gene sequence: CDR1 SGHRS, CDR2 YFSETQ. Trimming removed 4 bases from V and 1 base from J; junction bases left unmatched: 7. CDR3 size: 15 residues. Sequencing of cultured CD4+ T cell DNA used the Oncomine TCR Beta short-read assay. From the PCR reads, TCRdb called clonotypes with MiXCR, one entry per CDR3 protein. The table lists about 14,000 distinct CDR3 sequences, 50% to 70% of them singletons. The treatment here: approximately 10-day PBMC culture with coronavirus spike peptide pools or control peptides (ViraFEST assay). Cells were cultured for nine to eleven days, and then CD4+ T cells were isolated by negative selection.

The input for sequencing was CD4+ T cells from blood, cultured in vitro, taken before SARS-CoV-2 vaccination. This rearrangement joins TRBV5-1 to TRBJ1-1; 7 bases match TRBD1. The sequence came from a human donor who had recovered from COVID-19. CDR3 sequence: CASSATGMGNTEAFF. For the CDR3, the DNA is TGCGCCAGCAGCGCGACAGGGATGGGGAACACTGAAGCTTTCTTT.